What follows is one T cell receptor (beta chain) and its context. The antigen remains unidentified. The CDR3 covers 16 residues. Per germline, CDR1 SNHLY and CDR2 FYNNEI. V was clipped by 3 bases and J by 4 bases, with 16 bases between them. The sample is drawn from a study of cytomegalovirus exposure and HLA in healthy donors. The wider study: In an early release, HLA-typed donors contributed about 80 million unique TCR sequences. Genotyping showed 75% to 90% of 350 to 400 donors falling in the Caucasian-associated ancestry cluster. General study points: Highly shared variants forming one cluster were likely a sequencing artifact. In an earlier analysis, most TCR beta V segments were productive about 87% or about 30% of the time.

The PCR ran on 60 Vbeta and 13 Jbeta primers. The assay was immunoSEQ multiplex PCR, and TCRdb's table has in-frame clones only and misses some. The sample carries about 200,000 clones, approximately 80% recorded once. The sequence derives from a boy aged 2-15 years in good health and CMV-seronegative. The chain uses TRBV2 and TRBJ1-5, with D possibly TRBD1 on 6 matching bases. Sequencing was done on a sample of PBMCs. This CDR3 is CASSDLGAGINQPQHF. The CDR3 DNA reads as TGTGCCAGCAGTGATTTGGGGGCAGGGATTAATCAGCCCCAGCATTTT.